This passage covers 10 T cell receptor beta chains from one sample sequenced in a study of blood T cell repertoires in COVID-19. Sequencing used immunoSEQ multiplex PCR; TCRdb keeps in-frame clones, though not all of them. The table records 200,000 to 250,000 clones, about 85% of them present only once. Sequencing used peripheral blood. These receptors were obtained from a man aged 45-60 years who had recovered from COVID-19.

In this sample, this clone turned up once. CDR3 nucleotides: TGTGCCAGCAGCCCAGGTGCCGGGGACAGCCTAGTTAACACTGAAGCTTTCTTT. Its translation: CASSPGAGDSLVNTEAFF. This chain connects TRBV13 to TRBJ1-1; 7 bases agree with TRBD1. Germline CDR1 and CDR2: PRHDT and FYEKMQ (reference sequence). The V gene end was trimmed by 5 bases and the J gene end by 2 bases; junction bases not matched to a gene: 17. The CDR3 is 18 residues long.

This clone was counted a few times. V and J are TRBV24-1 and TRBJ2-7; D is possibly TRBD1 (5 bases). Trimming pared 3 bases from V and 4 bases from J, leaving 9 bases between. Germline loops: CDR1 KGHDR, CDR2 SFDVKD. The CDR3 spans 13 residues. The CDR3 protein is CATSDTGLYEQYF. The CDR3 DNA is TGTGCCACCAGTGATACAGGATTATACGAGCAGTACTTC.

The chain links TRBV5-4 to TRBJ2-3, with D possibly matching TRBD1 (5 bases). Looked up from germline, CDR1 is SGHNT and CDR2 is YYREEE (reference sequence). The V and J ends lost 4 bases and 2 bases respectively, with 14 bases between them. The CDR3 loop spans 15 amino acids. CDR3 in amino acids: CASSEDILPTDTQYF. As DNA, the CDR3 is TGTGCCAGCAGCGAGGACATCCTTCCCACAGATACGCAGTATTTT.

In this sample, this clone turned up once. The rearrangement joins TRBV9 to TRBJ2-6; D may be TRBD2 (6 bases). The germline V and J ends were trimmed by 4 bases and 4 bases, with 15 bases remaining between them. CDR1 and CDR2 (germline): SGDLS, YYNGEE. CDR3 length: 16 residues. This CDR3 reads CASSSNPGDGANVLTF. For the CDR3, the DNA is TGTGCCAGCAGCTCGAACCCGGGGGACGGGGCCAACGTCCTGACTTTC.

The rearrangement joins TRBV24-1 to TRBJ1-5, with unresolved D. The CDR3 covers 14 residues. V lost 9 bases and J lost 4, with 15 bases in between. Germline assignment: CDR1 KGHDR and CDR2 SFDVKD. The CDR3: CATLGRAQNQPQHF. Here the CDR3 DNA reads TGTGCCACCCTCGGGAGGGCCCAGAATCAGCCCCAGCATTTT.

On this clone: Its ends do not fully match the called genes, so a read error is possible. The chain carries TRBV25-1 and TRBJ2-7; 9 bases are a match to TRBD1. The length of the CDR3 is 11 residues. Germline V gives CDR1 MGHDK, CDR2 SYGVNS. The CDR3 sequence: CASSDWGQGPF. The DNA of the CDR3 is TGTGCCAGCAGTGATTGGGGACAGGGACCGTTC.

V gene TRBV28 combines with J gene TRBJ2-2; no clear D gene. The CDR3 runs 13 residues. Germline CDR1 MDHEN, CDR2 SYDVKM. Trimming pared 5 bases from V and 2 bases from J, leaving 6 bases between. Here the CDR3 reads CASSPTNTGELFF. In nucleotides, the CDR3 is TGTGCCAGCAGTCCAACAAACACCGGGGAGCTGTTTTTT.

The gene calls are TRBV11-3 and TRBJ2-1; D is ambiguous. The ends were cut back, 5 bases at V and 13 bases at J, with 18 bases in the middle. Germline V gene lookup returns CDR1 SGHNT and CDR2 YENEEA. This CDR3 is 13 amino acids long. The CDR3 here is CASSRTPQAAQFF. The CDR3 nucleotides read TGTGCCAGCAGCCGAACACCCCAGGCAGCCCAGTTCTTC.

The sample holds one count of this clone. The chain recombines TRBV29-1 with TRBJ1-1; D gene ambiguous. V lost 0 bases and J lost 12, with 11 bases in between. The CDR3 loop spans 11 amino acids. Germline-derived CDR1 and CDR2 are SQVTM and ANQGSEA. In nucleotides, the CDR3 is TGCAGCGTTGAAGACCCAGGATTAACTTTCTTT. This sequence encodes CSVEDPGLTFF.

The chain employs TRBV28 and TRBJ2-3; 10 bases match TRBD1. The CDR3 extends over 16 amino acids. Germline V gene data show CDR1 as MDHEN and CDR2 as SYDVKM. V dropped 6 bases and J dropped 5; count of bases not matched to a gene: 11. The CDR3 region is CASSSAGTGDGDTQYF. CDR3 nucleotide sequence: TGTGCCAGCAGCTCAGCCGGGACAGGGGATGGAGATACGCAGTATTTT.